One sample yielded the 20 T cell receptor beta chains listed below, sequenced in a study of blood T cell repertoires in COVID-19. Repertoires were generated with immunoSEQ multiplex PCR, while TCRdb's copy carries only in-frame clones and drops some. The data contain roughly 150,000 clones, 83% of them seen just once; the ten biggest clones take up under 2.5%. Sequencing was done on a sample of peripheral blood. The receptors were gathered from a woman of 80 years or more with acute or convalescent COVID-19.

The V call is TRBV4-3, the J call TRBJ2-5, with D maybe TRBD2 (6 bases). CDR1 is LGHNA, CDR2 YSLEER, per germline. The CDR3 covers 15 residues. The V and J ends lost 3 bases and 2 bases respectively, with 13 bases between them. CDR3: CASSQSGSGQETQYF. The CDR3 region has the DNA TGCGCCAGCAGCCAGAGCGGGTCGGGGCAAGAGACCCAGTACTTC.

The J gene is TRBJ2-2, the V gene TRBV6-5, with TRBD1 matching over 10 bases. Germline lookup yields CDR1 MNHEY and CDR2 SVGAGI. V shed 6 bases and J 5 bases; nucleotides not matched to a gene: 6. The CDR3 contains 15 residues. The CDR3 spells CASRSWTGGTGELFF. The CDR3 coding sequence is TGTGCCAGCAGGTCGTGGACAGGGGGAACCGGGGAGCTGTTTTTT.

This chain links TRBV24-1 with TRBJ2-3; 8 nucleotides agree with TRBD1. The CDR3 covers 14 residues. The V and J ends lost 7 bases and 3 bases, in that order; junction bases with no gene match: 5. Looked up from germline, CDR1 is KGHDR and CDR2 is SFDVKD. The chain's CDR3 is CATSQTGETDTQYF. For the CDR3, the DNA is TGTGCCACCAGCCAGACAGGGGAAACAGATACGCAGTATTTT.

The V gene is TRBV30, the J gene TRBJ1-1; D is perhaps TRBD1 (5 bases). Looked up from germline, CDR1 is GTSNPN and CDR2 is SVGIG (reference sequence). This CDR3 is built from 15 residues. V was trimmed by 0 bases and J by 3 bases, leaving 14 bases between them. CDR3 nucleotide sequence: TGTGCCTGGAGTGTATCGTTCGGAGGGGACACTGAAGCTTTCTTT. Its translation is CAWSVSFGGDTEAFF.

The rearrangement links TRBV20-1 to TRBJ1-3; TRBD1 matches 7 bases. Germline assignment: CDR1 DFQATT and CDR2 SNEGSKA (reference sequence). Trimming removed 3 bases from V and 0 bases from J; junction bases left unmatched: 5. This CDR3 has 15 residues. The CDR3, as DNA: TGCAGTGCTAGTAGGGGGCTGGACTCTGGAAACACCATATATTTT. Encoded protein: CSASRGLDSGNTIYF.

The chain recombines TRBV30 with TRBJ2-3; a possible D gene is TRBD2 (7 bases). CDR1 is GTSNPN, CDR2 SVGIG, per germline (reference sequence). V lost 4 bases to trimming and J lost 4 bases, with 15 bases between them. CDR3 length equals 14 residues. CDR3 DNA: TGTGCCTGGATCAAGGCGGGGGCTCCAGATACGCAGTATTTT. It is translated as CAWIKAGAPDTQYF.

This chain connects TRBV10-3 to TRBJ1-4; TRBD1 agrees at 8 bases. The J segment lost 6 bases and the V segment lost 6 bases, leaving 12 bases of the junction unmatched. The CDR3 runs 16 residues. The germline CDR1 and CDR2 sequences are ENHRY and SYGVKD. CDR3 in DNA: TGTGCCATCAGCGCTGACACAGGGGGAAGCGATGAAAAACTGTTTTTT. Protein sequence: CAISADTGGSDEKLFF.

The chain has TRBV29-1 and TRBJ1-1; 7 nucleotides align to TRBD1. The germline CDR1 and CDR2 sequences are SQVTM and ANQGSEA. V dropped 5 bases and J dropped 1; count of bases not matched to a gene: 4. The CDR3 is made up of 13 amino acids. As DNA, the CDR3 is TGCAGCGTTTTGGACAGGACGAACACTGAAGCTTTCTTT. It codes for CSVLDRTNTEAFF.

The rearrangement uses TRBV6-2 or TRBV6-3 and TRBJ1-5; D is perhaps TRBD1 (6 bases). CDR1 and CDR2 from the germline V gene are MNHEY and SVGEGT. The CDR3 loop spans 16 amino acids. Trimming cost V 7 bases and J 2 bases, with 18 bases left between them. In DNA, the CDR3 is TGTGCCAGCACCCCGGTCTGGGGGGGCGGCAATCAGCCCCAGCATTTT. This codes for CASTPVWGGGNQPQHF.

The J gene is TRBJ2-1, the V gene TRBV24-1; D is possibly TRBD1 (5 bases). Trimming took 4 bases from V and 4 from J, leaving 19 bases between them. Germline CDR1 is KGHDR and CDR2 is SFDVKD. The CDR3 runs to 17 residues. For the CDR3, the DNA is TGTGCCACCAGTGACCCTGGGGTGGCAGGGAAATACAATGAGCAGTTCTTC. Translated, it gives CATSDPGVAGKYNEQFF.

V gene TRBV19 combines with J gene TRBJ1-4; the D is unclear. The germline V and J ends were trimmed by 6 bases and 4 bases, with 9 bases remaining between them. Germline CDR1 LNHDA, CDR2 SQIVND (reference sequence). CDR3 length equals 13 residues. The CDR3 DNA follows: TGTGCCAGTAGCCGTCGGGATAATGAAAAACTGTTTTTT. It codes for CASSRRDNEKLFF.

The chain uses TRBV30 and TRBJ2-3, with 9 bases fitting TRBD2. The CDR3 loop spans 14 amino acids. V was pared by 1 base and J by 3 bases, with 2 bases of the junction left unmatched. Germline V gene lookup returns CDR1 GTSNPN and CDR2 SVGIG (reference sequence). The DNA of the CDR3 is TGTGCCTGGAGTGGTAGCGGGGGTACAGATACGCAGTATTTT. Its translation: CAWSGSGGTDTQYF.

The CDR3 DNA follows: TGCGCCAGCAGCTTTCGGGACAGGTCGGAAAAACTGTTTTTT. Protein: CASSFRDRSEKLFF. V and J are TRBV5-1 and TRBJ1-4; 8 bases fit TRBD1. CDR1 and CDR2 (germline): SGHRS, YFSETQ. V was clipped by 2 bases and J by 8 bases; unmatched bases: 5. This CDR3 region has 14 residues.

The V and J genes are TRBV3-1 (or the pseudogene TRBV3-2) and TRBJ2-3, with 9 positions matching TRBD2. Losses at the gene ends were 3 bases for V and 4 bases for J; bases not matched to a gene: 5. There are 15 residues in the CDR3. Germline assignment: CDR1 LGHDT and CDR2 YNNKEL (reference sequence). CDR3 amino acids: CASSQRTSVPDTQYF. The CDR3 DNA reads as TGTGCCAGCAGCCAGAGGACTAGCGTCCCAGATACGCAGTATTTT.

The V and J genes are TRBV18 and TRBJ1-1; D remains ambiguous. V was shortened by 3 bases and J by 9 bases, with 17 bases between the two germline ends. CDR1 KGHSH and CDR2 LQKENI come from the germline V gene. The CDR3 has 14 residues. The DNA of the CDR3 is TGTGCCAGCTCACCCCAAGGAGCAGTACCTCAAGCTTTCTTT. Translating it yields CASSPQGAVPQAFF. Combining the CDR3 with reference TRBV18 and TRBJ1-1 gives the whole variable domain NAGVMQNPRHLVRRRGQEARLRCSPMKGHSHVYWYRQLPEEGLKFMVYLQKENIIDESGMPKERFSAEFPKEGPSILRIQQVVRGDSAAYFCASSPQGAVPQAFFGQGTRLTVV.

The chain recombines TRBV6-6 with TRBJ2-2, with 9 bases that match TRBD1. The V gene end was trimmed by 2 bases and the J gene end by 4 bases; junction bases not matched to a gene: 5. Germline V lookup: CDR1 MNHNY, CDR2 SVGAGI (reference sequence). The CDR3 sequence is 16 residues long. This chain's CDR3 is CASSYAQGAFTGELFF. The CDR3 coding sequence is TGTGCCAGCAGTTACGCACAGGGGGCCTTCACCGGGGAGCTGTTTTTT.

The chain links TRBV6-2 or TRBV6-3 to TRBJ2-1, with 9 bases lining up with TRBD1. The CDR3 extends over 14 amino acids. V lost 5 bases and J lost 7; bases outside the gene matches: 6. The germline gives CDR1 MNHEY, CDR2 SVGEGT. The CDR3: CASSPRQGGNEQFF. CDR3 sequence (DNA): TGTGCCAGCAGTCCCAGACAGGGGGGGAATGAGCAGTTCTTC.

The chain recombines TRBV4-1 with TRBJ1-4; no reliable D call. Germline V gives CDR1 MGHRA, CDR2 YSYEKL. CDR3 length: 15 amino acids. The V end lost 0 bases, the J end lost 3 bases, and 8 bases lay between the germline ends. As DNA, the CDR3 is TGCGCCAGCAGCCAAGACAGCGGGTCTAATGAAAAACTGTTTTTT. It specifies CASSQDSGSNEKLFF.

This rearrangement joins TRBV29-1 to TRBJ2-7; no definite D call. Germline assignment: CDR1 SQVTM and CDR2 ANQGSEA. The CDR3 has 11 amino acids. The germline V and J ends were trimmed by 4 bases and 2 bases, with 6 bases remaining between them. The CDR3 coding sequence is TGCAGCGTTGGGAGCCCCTACGAGCAGTACTTC. Translating gives CSVGSPYEQYF.

CDR3 sequence reads: CASSSGTVRNTEAFF. CDR3 DNA sequence: TGTGCCAGCAGTTCCGGGACAGTCCGAAACACTGAAGCTTTCTTT. The chain recombines TRBV27 with TRBJ1-1; 7 bases line up with TRBD1. Germline loops: CDR1 MNHEY, CDR2 SMNVEV (reference sequence). V dropped 4 bases and J dropped 2; count of bases not matched to a gene: 7. The CDR3 loop spans 15 amino acids.